This record covers a single TCR beta chain. This clonotype was counted a few times. Its specific antigen is unknown. The record has no base qualities; no much larger clone is one base away. The sample is drawn from a study of T cells in Graves' hyperthyroidism and ophthalmopathy (dated by TCRdb to about 2019). As for the study more broadly: Peripheral blood samples were taken at initial diagnosis, before any treatment was given. To identify distinguishing TCR V-J signatures, a discovery cohort of about 100 patients was used, comprising some 45 with Graves' ophthalmopathy and 57 with stable Graves' hyperthyroidism. An independent validation cohort of around 19 hyperthyroidism patients and some 15 patients who later progressed to ophthalmopathy tested prospective prediction of ophthalmopathy. The roughly 90 discovery patients were divided at random into training and test sets in a 7:3 ratio. Thyroid tissue and blood T-cell repertoires from six Graves' hyperthyroidism patients were also compared in the study. Following sampling, methimazole starting at 30 mg daily was given to hyperthyroidism patients, and high-dose intravenous methylprednisolone was given to ophthalmopathy patients. According to the paper, TCR Vbeta CDR3 sequencing was carried out on approximately 140 peripheral blood samples, which came from under 50 ophthalmopathy, 75 to 80 hyperthyroidism and about 17 progressor patients.

Ophthalmopathy patients had moderately to severely active disease, Clinical Activity Score of at least 3, NOSPECS grade of at least 4, and duration under 3 months. Exclusion was applied to patients with uncontrolled infections, other autoimmune diseases, pregnancy or lactation. Diagnoses relied on clinical symptoms, serum thyroxine and TRAb, thyroid ultrasound and orbital computed tomography. PBMCs were isolated from more than 9 ml of fresh peripheral blood by Ficoll-Paque density gradient centrifugation. Total RNA was extracted with Trizol reagent, and quality was checked on an Agilent 2100 Bioanalyzer. Beyond this particular receptor, the publication reports: In validation, progression to ophthalmopathy was predicted by the model with nearly 71% sensitivity and roughly 76% specificity, a median of around 6.5 months before onset. Most expanded thyroid clonotypes (frequency above 0.001) were also detected in blood, suggesting blood repertoires may reflect thyroid immune responses. Ophthalmopathy was separated from stable hyperthyroidism by a 13 V-J signature model, with approximately 90% sensitivity and about 81% specificity obtained in cross-validation and 80%/75% obtained in testing. No statistical method was used to set the sample size in advance, and investigators knew the group allocation.

TCR beta CDR3 regions were amplified from RNA transcripts. A first-round RT-PCR of the TCR CDR3 used the HTBI primer set with the Qiagen OneStep RT-PCR kit. Libraries were constructed in a second round of multiplex PCR, after which size selection and purification were carried out. Paired-end sequencing of the libraries was performed with 100 bp reads on an Illumina HiSeq2000. The authors processed their data as follows. Raw data were processed with SOAPnuke, discarding reads with adapters, uncalled bases, mean Phred below 15, or no exact constant-primer or identifier match. COPE v1.2.5 was used to merge the high-quality paired reads, and each unique nucleotide sequence was defined as a clonotype. MiTCR v1.1 was used to align clonotypes to the IMGT TRBV, TRBD and TRBJ reference segments. The analysis was restricted to V-J combinations with a frequency above 0.0001, which together covered 99.2% of the repertoires. The TCS score was defined as F50 (clonal expansion) divided by E x V (chaos), with BLOSUM62-based TCRdist calculated between CDR3 peptides within each V-J. Welch's t-statistics and random forest reduced just over 500 V-J features to 13, which were used in a naive Bayes classifier (R e1071). The public reads were quality trimmed at Q25 with fastp and then assembled into clones with MiXCR by TCRdb, keeping productive beta chains. Rows with one shared CDR3 protein collapse into an entry with the most common genes and DNA. The V and J calls come from TCRdb's annotation, not from the publication. The sample yields about 530,000 distinct CDR3 sequences; roughly 15% were counted once. About 16% of the sample comes from the top ten.

The CDR1 and CDR2 encoded by the germline V gene are MDHEN and SYDVKM. V is pruned by 6 bases and J by 1 base, leaving 8 bases of the junction without a gene match. Its CDR3 holds 16 amino acids, cysteine through phenylalanine. CDR3 DNA is the only sequence kept; it has 48 bases, read in frame from the first base. Sequenced sample: blood. The rearranged chain carries TRBV28 and TRBJ1-5, with TRBD1 identical over 8 junction bases. This receptor was taken from a woman under 30 with Graves' ophthalmopathy. DNA sequence: TGTGCCAGCAGCCCCCGGACAGGGTGGAGCAATCAGCCCCAGCATTTT. Its translation is CASSPRTGWSNQPQHF.